A selection of T cell receptor beta chains follows, all from one sample in a study of T cell responses to AZD1222 COVID-19 vaccine. Sequenced by immunoSEQ multiplex PCR; TCRdb stores in-frame clones only, minus some. The sample shows 150,000 or so clones, 75% to 85% of them seen only once. The sample consisted of peripheral blood, taken on day 0 of MenACWY control vaccination. The origin of the receptors is an adult in good health. CDR3s include the opening cysteine and the closing phenylalanine or tryptophan. The D gene is left open where the match is weak. A row's size may be missing; if present it is once, few, many or a size class.

TRBV6-5,13,.,TRBJ2-5,.,TGTGCCAGCAGTTACGCTCGAGGAGAGACCCAGTACTTC,CASSYARGETQYF
TRBV28,15,.,TRBJ2-7,.,TGTGCCAGCAGTTTAAGGTCAGGGAGCTCCTACGAGCAGTACTTC,CASSLRSGSSYEQYF
TRBV2,14,few,TRBJ1-1,TRBD1,TGTGCCAGCATCCTTTACAGGGGGGGGACTGAAGCTTTCTTT,CASILYRGGTEAFF
TRBV7-9,12,.,TRBJ2-3,.,TGTGCCAGCAGCTTGAGCGGAGATACGCAGTATTTT,CASSLSGDTQYF
TRBV1,19,.,TRBJ2-2,.,TGCACCAGCAGCCAAGAGGGTCAGATAGCGGGGGGCAACACCGGGGAGCTGTTTTTT,CTSSQEGQIAGGNTGELFF
TRBV6-5,13,.,TRBJ2-5,.,TGTGCCAGCAGCCCGGGCCTGGGGGAGACCCAGTACTTC,CASSPGLGETQYF
TRBV27,15,.,TRBJ1-2,.,TGTGCCAGCAGCTTAAGCTTGACGTCAGGGTCAAATAACACCTTC,CASSLSLTSGSNNTF
TRBV5-6,15,.,TRBJ2-5,TRBD1,TGTGCCAGCAGCTTGGTGGGGACAGGAGGGGAGACCCAGTACTTC,CASSLVGTGGETQYF
TRBV9,15,.,TRBJ2-1,TRBD2,TGTGCCAGCAGCGCTAGCGGGGAGACCTACAATGAGCAGTTCTTC,CASSASGETYNEQFF
TRBV28,17,few,TRBJ1-2,TRBD1,TGTGCCAGCAGGGGTGCGGACAGGGCGGGTAGTAACTATGGCTACACCTTC,CASRGADRAGSNYGYTF
TRBV19,15,.,TRBJ1-6,.,TGTGCCAGTAGTATCCGCAAGGGAGAGGGTTCACCCCTCCACTTT,CASSIRKGEGSPLHF
TRBV9,15,.,TRBJ1-2,TRBD1,TGTGCCAGCAGCGTAGGGAGGGGGCAGACCTATGGCTACACCTTC,CASSVGRGQTYGYTF
TRBV5-1,15,few,TRBJ2-7,TRBD1,TGCGCCAGCAGCACTGCCGGGACAGGACCCTACGAGCAGTACTTC,CASSTAGTGPYEQYF
TRBV5-4,14,.,TRBJ1-2,.,TGTGCCAGCAGCTTGGAGAAAGGACCGGGTGGCTACACCTTC,CASSLEKGPGGYTF
TRBV2,16,.,TRBJ2-3,TRBD2,TGTGCCAGCAGGAGGACTAGCGGGGGGGTAACAGATACGCAGTATTTT,CASRRTSGGVTDTQYF
TRBV19,15,.,TRBJ2-2,TRBD1,TGTGCCAGTAGTATTGCGACAGGGGTAGCCGGGGAGCTGTTTTTT,CASSIATGVAGELFF
TRBV7-9,14,.,TRBJ1-2,TRBD1,TGTGCCAGCAGCTTATTACAGGGGAGCTATGGCTACACCTTC,CASSLLQGSYGYTF
TRBV20-1,15,.,TRBJ1-5,.,TGCAGTGCTAGTTCCCGGGACGGCTTAAATCAGCCCCAGCATTTT,CSASSRDGLNQPQHF
TRBV27,16,few,TRBJ1-6,TRBD1,TGTGCCAGCAGTCCTTTCGGGACAGGGGGAGGGTCACCCCTCCACTTT,CASSPFGTGGGSPLHF
TRBV5-5,14,.,TRBJ1-1,TRBD1,TGTGCCAGCAGCTGGGACAGGTGGGGGGCTGAAGCTTTCTTT,CASSWDRWGAEAFF
TRBV12-3/TRBV12-4,12,.,TRBJ2-7,.,TGTGCCAGCAGTTTGACGGGGTACGAGCAGTACTTC,CASSLTGYEQYF
TRBV2,15,.,TRBJ1-5,TRBD1,TGTGCCAGCAGTGGGGACAGGGTCGTCAAACAGCCCCAGCATTTT,CASSGDRVVKQPQHF
TRBV11-3,17,.,TRBJ1-6,TRBD1,TGTGCCAGCAGCTTAGACCAACAGACAGGGGAGGGTTCACCCCTCCACTTT,CASSLDQQTGEGSPLHF
TRBV7-3,15,.,TRBJ2-1,.,TGTGCCAGCAGCATTAAAAGTTCGGGGCTAAGTGAGCAGTTCTTC,CASSIKSSGLSEQFF
TRBV7-9,14,.,TRBJ2-7,TRBD2,TGTGCCAGCAGCTCCGGGACTAGCGGGGGAACACAGTACTTC,CASSSGTSGGTQYF
TRBV6-4,14,.,TRBJ2-5,.,TGTGCCAGCAGTGACCCCCGAATAAGGGAGACCCAGTACTTC,CASSDPRIRETQYF
TRBV11-2,12,.,TRBJ1-1,.,TGTGCCAGCAGCCAGGACGGGACTGAAGCTTTCTTT,CASSQDGTEAFF
TRBV6-5,14,.,TRBJ1-4,.,TGTGCCAGCAAGGGGTCTGCAACTAATGAAAAACTGTTTTTT,CASKGSATNEKLFF
TRBV28,15,.,TRBJ1-6,.,TGTGCCAGCAGTTTGCCGGGACAACGGAATTCACCCCTCCACTTT,CASSLPGQRNSPLHF
TRBV28,15,.,TRBJ2-1,TRBD2,TGTGCCAGCATCCGGGGGGGCCCCGTCCACAATGAGCAGTTCTTC,CASIRGGPVHNEQFF
TRBV9,15,.,TRBJ2-2,TRBD1,TGTGCCAGCAGCGTAGCTACAGGGGGCCCCGGGGAGCTGTTTTTT,CASSVATGGPGELFF
TRBV7-3,15,.,TRBJ2-3,.,TGTGCCAGCAGCTTAATTGGCGGGGGCACAGATACGCAGTATTTT,CASSLIGGGTDTQYF
TRBV2,15,.,TRBJ1-6,TRBD1,TGTGCCAGCAGTGGGGACAGGGGCCTTGATTCACCCCTCCACTTT,CASSGDRGLDSPLHF
TRBV10-2,15,.,TRBJ1-4,.,TGCGCCAGCAGTGACCCGGGCCAGACTAATGAAAAACTGTTTTTT,CASSDPGQTNEKLFF
TRBV24-1,15,.,TRBJ2-1,TRBD2,TGTGCCACCAGTGATTCGGGACTAGCCGGCAATGAGCAGTTCTTC,CATSDSGLAGNEQFF
TRBV5-6,12,.,TRBJ2-1,.,TGTGCCAGCAGCCGGAGGGTGGGGGAGCAGTTCTTC,CASSRRVGEQFF